The 20 T cell receptor beta chains reported below all come from one sample, sequenced in a study of shared clonotypes between healthy human individuals. Sequencing was performed with immunoSEQ multiplex PCR; in TCRdb, only in-frame clones are kept and a portion is missing. This sample has some 630,000 clones, with less than 80% found just once. The sample taken for sequencing was memory CD4+ T cells sorted from blood. Subset noted: CD45RA-negative fraction. These receptors came from a woman in her twenties or thirties in good health.

J is TRBJ2-5 and V is TRBV10-1; no firm D call. Germline-derived CDR1 and CDR2 are WNHNN and SYGVQD (reference sequence). Trimming stripped 0 bases from V and 9 bases from J, with 8 bases between. This CDR3 spans 12 amino acids. The CDR3 spells CASSESLHAQYF. The DNA of the CDR3 is TGCGCCAGCAGTGAGTCCTTGCATGCCCAGTACTTC.

This clone was detected many times. The chain carries TRBV6-1 and TRBJ2-1; 9 nucleotides align to TRBD1. This CDR3 spans 18 amino acids. Germline V lookup: CDR1 MNHNS, CDR2 SASEGT. Trimming at V came to 0 bases and at J to 5 bases, leaving 11 bases not matched to a gene. The CDR3 DNA sequence: TGTGCCAGCAGTGAAGCTCGGGACAGGGTATCTCGGCACAATGAGCAGTTCTTC. It is translated as CASSEARDRVSRHNEQFF.

Only a few counts were recorded for this clone. V and J are TRBV10-3 and TRBJ2-7; D may be TRBD1 (6 bases). Germline CDR1 is ENHRY and CDR2 is SYGVKD. The CDR3 extends over 11 amino acids. V was shortened by 7 bases and J by 5 bases, with 9 bases between the two germline ends. This CDR3 is CAITQGNEQYF. CDR3 nucleotides: TGTGCCATCACCCAGGGGAACGAGCAGTACTTC.

This clone has more than one count but fewer than ten. The chain couples TRBV6-5 to TRBJ2-2; a weak D match, TRBD2 (5 bases). Per germline, CDR1 MNHEY and CDR2 SVGAGI. This CDR3 is built from 16 residues. Deletions cut 6 bases from V and 4 bases from J, with 18 bases between. CDR3 DNA sequence: TGTGCCAGCAGCTACGGACCACTAGTAGCCACCGGGGAGCTGTTTTTT. It yields the protein CASSYGPLVATGELFF.

The chain has TRBV19 and TRBJ1-2; D not resolved. The V end lost 9 bases, the J end lost 4 bases, and 21 bases lay between the germline ends. The CDR3 spans 15 residues. CDR1 LNHDA and CDR2 SQIVND come from the germline V gene (reference sequence). CDR3 in DNA: TGTGCCAGCGGTTTTTGGGATGCTCGTACCTATGGCTACACCTTC. Residues: CASGFWDARTYGYTF.

This chain links TRBV2 with TRBJ2-3, with D perhaps matching TRBD2 (5 bases). The V and J ends lost 7 bases and 4 bases respectively, with 9 bases between them. The CDR3 sequence is 12 residues long. Germline CDR1 SNHLY, CDR2 FYNNEI. CDR3 coding DNA: TGTGCCAGCATCCGGGAAGCAGATACGCAGTATTTT. Protein sequence: CASIREADTQYF.

The chain employs TRBV28 and TRBJ2-7; TRBD1 matches 7 bases. CDR3 length: 16 residues. Per the germline V gene, CDR1 is MDHEN and CDR2 is SYDVKM. The junction had 13 bases not matched to a gene; V was cut back by 6 bases and J by 2 bases. The CDR3 spells CASSLHGQARPYEQYF. As DNA, the CDR3 is TGTGCCAGCAGCCTACATGGACAGGCTAGGCCCTACGAGCAGTACTTC.

As for this clone: Given a much more abundant clone one base away, this may be a read error. This chain uses TRBV5-4 with TRBJ1-1; 7 bases align to TRBD1. The CDR3 consists of 15 residues. The junction had 7 bases not matched to a gene; V was cut back by 4 bases and J by 1 base. Germline V lookup: CDR1 SGHNT, CDR2 YYREEE (reference sequence). The CDR3 DNA sequence: TGTGCCAGCAGCCAGCCGGGACAGAGGAACACTGAAGCTTTCTTT. Protein product: CASSQPGQRNTEAFF. The entire variable domain, with the rest obtained from reference TRBV5-4 and TRBJ1-1, is as follows: ETGVTQSPTHLIKTRGQQVTLRCSSQSGHNTVSWYQQALGQGPQFIFQYYREEENGRGNFPPRFSGLQFPNYSSELNVNALELDDSALYLCASSQPGQRNTEAFFGQGTRLTVV.

V gene TRBV25-1 combines with J gene TRBJ2-1, with 13 bases identical to TRBD2. This CDR3 spans 14 amino acids. J lost 8 bases, V lost 5 bases, and 3 bases had no gene match. From germline, CDR1 is MGHDK and CDR2 SYGVNS. The CDR3 spells CASSRTSGSDEQFF. In DNA form, the CDR3 reads TGTGCCAGCAGTCGGACTAGCGGGAGTGATGAGCAGTTCTTC.

V gene TRBV28 combines with J gene TRBJ2-5, with a tentative D call TRBD1 (8 bases). The V and J ends lost 4 bases and 5 bases respectively, with 20 bases between them. Germline V lookup: CDR1 MDHEN, CDR2 SYDVKM. The CDR3 is made up of 16 amino acids. In DNA form, the CDR3 reads TGTGCCAGCAGTTCTGGACAGGGAGGGCGGTGGGAGACCCAGTACTTC. Translating it yields CASSSGQGGRWETQYF.

The rearrangement joins TRBV5-1 to TRBJ2-1; perhaps TRBD1 as D (6 bases). Looked up from germline, CDR1 is SGHRS and CDR2 is YFSETQ. Trimming took 4 bases from V and 3 from J, leaving 14 bases between them. This CDR3 has 15 amino acids. CDR3 region: CASSVNRAVYNEQFF. As DNA, the CDR3 is TGCGCCAGCAGCGTGAACAGGGCCGTCTACAATGAGCAGTTCTTC.

This clone appeared a single time. Relative to the germline gene, one junction end is altered; a read error may explain this. V is TRBV7-3 and J is TRBJ2-2; 8 bases fit TRBD2. Looked up from germline, CDR1 is SGHTA and CDR2 is FQGTGA. CDR3 length: 16 amino acids. The CDR3 DNA is TGTGCCAGCAGCTTAATGGGTAGCGGGAACACCGGGGAGCCGTTTTTT. This sequence encodes CASSLMGSGNTGEPFF.

The rearrangement links TRBV7-8 to TRBJ1-1; D might be TRBD1 (5 bases). Germline CDR1 reads SGHVS; CDR2 reads FQNEAQ. V shed 3 bases and J shed 5 bases, with 13 bases lying between them. The CDR3 runs 14 residues. The CDR3 here is CASSFSMGDTEAFF. Here the CDR3 DNA reads TGTGCCAGCAGCTTCAGTATGGGGGATACTGAAGCTTTCTTT.

There are a few counts of this clone. The rearrangement joins TRBV30 to TRBJ2-7; tentative D call: TRBD2 (6 bases). V lost 0 bases to trimming and J lost 5 bases, with 35 bases between them. From germline, CDR1 is GTSNPN and CDR2 SVGIG (reference sequence). This CDR3 contains 21 residues. CDR3 sequence reads: CAWSVGSTIDSSENLLNEQYF. The CDR3 nucleotides are TGTGCCTGGAGTGTTGGGTCCACGATAGATTCTAGCGAAAACTTGCTGAACGAGCAGTACTTC.

At least ten counts were recorded for this clone. The CDR3 bases are TGCGCCAGCAGCTCCCAGGGAAATTATAACGAGCAGTACTTC. This translates into CASSSQGNYNEQYF. The chain employs TRBV5-1 and TRBJ2-7; weak D call: TRBD1 (5 bases). V shed 3 bases and J shed 5 bases, with 15 bases lying between them. This CDR3 region has 14 residues. Germline V gives CDR1 SGHRS, CDR2 YFSETQ.

This clone has a handful of counts. V gene TRBV18 combines with J gene TRBJ1-3; D ambiguous. V was pared by 2 bases and J by 0 bases, with 5 bases between. The CDR3 sequence is 14 residues long. The germline CDR1 and CDR2 sequences are KGHSH and LQKENI. The CDR3 sequence: CASSPTLSGNTIYF. The DNA for the CDR3 is TGTGCCAGCTCACCAACCCTCTCTGGAAACACCATATATTTT. The full variable domain, completed using reference TRBV18 and TRBJ1-3, is NAGVMQNPRHLVRRRGQEARLRCSPMKGHSHVYWYRQLPEEGLKFMVYLQKENIIDESGMPKERFSAEFPKEGPSILRIQQVVRGDSAAYFCASSPTLSGNTIYFGEGSWLTVV.

This chain joins TRBV19 and TRBJ2-3, with 7 bases that match TRBD1. The germline V gene encodes CDR1 LNHDA and CDR2 SQIVND (reference sequence). The junction had 5 bases not matched to a gene; V was cut back by 6 bases and J by 2 bases. CDR3 length equals 14 residues. This CDR3 is CASSRDRFTDTQYF. The DNA of the CDR3 is TGTGCCAGTAGCCGGGACAGATTCACAGATACGCAGTATTTT.

V and J are TRBV5-4 and TRBJ1-2; 7 bases fit TRBD1. The V gene's germline CDR1 is SGHNT and CDR2 YYREEE (reference sequence). This CDR3 spans 13 amino acids. V gave up 2 bases and J gave up 5 bases; unmatched junction bases: 3. DNA of the CDR3: TGTGCCAGCAGCTTACCAGGGGGTTATGGCTACACCTTC. Translation: CASSLPGGYGYTF.

The chain carries TRBV19 and TRBJ2-7, with 11 bases aligning to TRBD1. The CDR3 totals 13 residues. Germline V lookup: CDR1 LNHDA, CDR2 SQIVND (reference sequence). V lost 7 bases, J lost 5 bases, and 4 bases stayed unmatched. The DNA of the CDR3 is TGTGCCAGTACCGGACAGGGGGCCCACGAGCAGTACTTC. Its translation: CASTGQGAHEQYF.

V usage is TRBV28 and J usage is TRBJ2-7; 9 nucleotides align to TRBD2. Germline trimming cut 10 bases from V and 5 bases from J; bases unmatched to any gene: 12. Looked up from germline, CDR1 is MDHEN and CDR2 is SYDVKM. This CDR3 region has 14 residues. CDR3 coding DNA: TGTGCCACCGGGGTAGCGGGAGTTTCCCACGAGCAGTACTTC. This gives the protein CATGVAGVSHEQYF.